The 5 T cell receptor beta chains below were found in one sample sequenced in a study of post-analysis software for immune sequencing data. Sequencing libraries made from TCR beta cDNA carried unique molecular identifiers. TCRdb itself ran the PCR reads through MiXCR, one entry per CDR3 protein. The sample lists approximately 630,000 distinct CDR3 sequences; about 60% were seen once. Antigen specificity for these receptors is unknown. Study observations and caveats: In patients, five or six TRBV segments were more frequent than in controls, with TRBV5-6, TRBV5-1 and TRBV20-1 among them.

Sequencing input: blood. The receptor set was obtained from a girl aged 2-10 years with multiple sclerosis.

About this clonotype itself: At one boundary the junction diverges from the germline segment, which might be a read error. The genes are TRBV20-1 and TRBJ2-1; no reliable D call. CDR3 length: 13 residues. From germline, CDR1 is DFQATT and CDR2 SNEGSKA (reference sequence). The CDR3 loop reads CSGRSGSHNEQFF. In nucleotides, the CDR3 is TGCAGTGGGAGATCCGGCTCCCACAATGAGCAGTTCTTC.

The chain carries TRBV29-1 and TRBJ2-1; TRBD1 matches at 9 bases. Germline CDR1 and CDR2: SQVTM and ANQGSEA. The CDR3 sequence is 13 residues long. V lost 7 bases and J lost 8; bases outside the gene matches: 9. Here the CDR3 DNA reads TGCAGCGGACGGGACAGGGATCGATATGAGCAGTTCTTC. It codes for CSGRDRDRYEQFF.

This chain connects TRBV7-2 to TRBJ1-2; D uncertain. V lost 1 base and J lost 10, with 16 bases in between. The CDR3 is 14 residues long. Germline assignment: CDR1 SGHTA and CDR2 FQGNSA. This chain's CDR3 is CASSLGGIASHYTF. For the CDR3, the DNA is TGTGCCAGCAGCTTAGGAGGGATAGCCTCACACTACACCTTC.

This clonotype turned up a few times. The chain combines TRBV5-1 with TRBJ2-3, with D possibly matching TRBD1 (5 bases). V lost 3 bases to trimming and J lost 2 bases, with 13 bases between them. CDR1 SGHRS and CDR2 YFSETQ come from the germline V gene. The CDR3 covers 15 residues. CDR3 DNA: TGCGCCAGCAGCTCGCTAGGGGTGACCACAGATACGCAGTATTTT. This encodes CASSSLGVTTDTQYF. The full variable domain, with the rest looked up from reference TRBV5-1 and TRBJ2-3, is KAGVTQTPRYLIKTRGQQVTLSCSPISGHRSVSWYQQTPGQGLQFLFEYFSETQRNKGNFPGRFSGRQFSNSRSEMNVSTLELGDSALYLCASSSLGVTTDTQYFGPGTRLTVL.

This clonotype was detected only a few times. The J gene is TRBJ2-7, the V gene TRBV7-2, with 8 bases aligning to TRBD1. V lost 3 bases to trimming and J lost 3 bases; unmatched junction nucleotides: 4. Germline values: CDR1 SGHTA, CDR2 FQGNSA. This CDR3 is built from 14 residues. CDR3 residues: CASSLIGQGYEQYF. For the CDR3, the DNA is TGTGCCAGCAGCTTGATAGGACAGGGCTACGAGCAGTACTTC.